The 16 T cell receptor delta chains below were found in one sample sequenced in a study of gamma-delta chains in newborns, infants, children. TCRdb re-analyzed the reads via CATT. The sample lists 15,000 or so delta-chain clones; approximately 7% were seen once. Sequencing used blood. Receptors were obtained from a child who was a newborn, infant or young child, either healthy, febrile or measles-vaccinated (not recorded which).

This chain links TRDV2 with TRDJ3; 8 bases match TRDD3. Germline V gene data show CDR1 as GEAIGNYY and CDR2 as EKD. With V trimmed by 3 bases and J by 0 bases, 9 bases remained unmatched. The CDR3 is made up of 19 amino acids. The CDR3 nucleotides read TGTGCCTGTGACCCCTTACTGGGGGGAAGCTCCTGGGACACCCGACAGATGTTTTTC. Translation gives CACDPLLGGSSWDTRQMFF.

V gene TRDV2 combines with J gene TRDJ3, with TRDD3 identical over 12 bases. V gave up 3 bases and J gave up 0 bases; unmatched junction bases: 8. The V gene's germline CDR1 is GEAIGNYY and CDR2 EKD. CDR3 length equals 20 residues. CDR3 amino acids: CACDLLGDTISSWDTRQMFF. The CDR3, as DNA: TGTGCCTGTGACTTGCTGGGGGATACGATTAGCTCCTGGGACACCCGACAGATGTTTTTC.

This clone was observed a handful of times. The chain uses TRDV2 and TRDJ1; 7 positions agree with TRDD3. Trimming took 3 bases from V and 2 from J; bases not matched to a gene: 5. The germline CDR1 and CDR2 sequences are GEAIGNYY and EKD. The CDR3 is 14 amino acids. The CDR3 bases are TGTGCCTGTGACGCCTGGGGGGATACCGATAAACTCATCTTT. Its protein is CACDAWGDTDKLIF.

The sample holds a few counts of this clone. A much bigger clone sits one base away, suggesting this may be a read error. The rearrangement uses TRDV2 and TRDJ3; TRDD3 agrees at 10 bases. The CDR3 runs 19 residues. The germline V gene encodes CDR1 GEAIGNYY and CDR2 EKD. CDR3 nucleotide sequence: TGTGCCTGTGACCTACTGGGGGATCCAAGCTCCTGGGACACCCGACAGACGTTTTTC. Translation gives CACDLLGDPSSWDTRQTFF.

In the case of this clone: A much larger clone differs from this one at a single base, so this may be a read error. The sample has other DNA sequences that encode this CDR3 too. The rearrangement joins TRDV2 to TRDJ3; 12 bases align to TRDD3. From germline, CDR1 is GEAIGNYY and CDR2 EKD. The CDR3 spans 20 residues. CDR3 nucleotide sequence: TGTGCCTGTGACCCTACTGGGGGATACAGCCCCTCCTGGGACACCCGCCAGATGTTTTTC. Protein: CACDPTGGYSPSWDTRQMFF.

This rearrangement joins TRDV2 to TRDJ3, with 12 bases matching TRDD3. Germline assignment: CDR1 GEAIGNYY and CDR2 EKD. This CDR3 has 19 residues. V trimming: 0 bases; J trimming: 5 bases; junction bases outside the gene matches: 7. As DNA, the CDR3 is TGTGCCTGTGACACCGTAACTGGGGGATACCGCCGGGACACCCGACAGATGTTTTTC. Translation: CACDTVTGGYRRDTRQMFF.

This clone came up a few times. The chain combines TRDV2 with TRDJ3; 7 bases agree with TRDD3. CDR3 length: 18 residues. Germline CDR1 and CDR2: GEAIGNYY and EKD. Losses at the gene ends were 3 bases for V and 4 bases for J; bases not matched to a gene: 11. The DNA for the CDR3 is TGTGCCTGTGACGCCGCAGGGGGATTATCATGGGACACCCGACAGATGTTTTTC. Protein product: CACDAAGGLSWDTRQMFF.

Concerning this clone itself: It may be a read error: a sequence one base away is much more abundant. Distinct nucleotide sequences in the sample also encode this CDR3. The V call is TRDV2, the J call TRDJ3, with TRDD3 identical over 13 bases. The CDR3 is 18 amino acids. The germline V gene has CDR1 GEAIGNYY and CDR2 EKD. The CDR3 is CACDILGDTSWDTRQMFF. In DNA form, the CDR3 reads TGTGCCTGCGACATACTGGGGGATACGTCCTGGGACACCCGACAGATGTTTTTC.

The chain has TRDV2 and TRDJ3, with D perhaps matching TRDD3 (5 bases). Trimming removed 3 bases from V and 0 bases from J, with 17 bases in between. The CDR3 is 19 amino acids. Germline lookup yields CDR1 GEAIGNYY and CDR2 EKD. The CDR3 DNA sequence: TGTGCCTGTGACGATGTACTGGAGGATAGCTCCTGGGACACCCGACAGATGTTTTTC. It is translated as CACDDVLEDSSWDTRQMFF.

In regard to this clone: For this DNA, TCRdb reports the protein of a much larger clone, which diverges at residue 5, most likely from a read error; the protein presented here is translated directly from the DNA. The chain joins TRDV2 to TRDJ3; 11 bases map to TRDD3. J was trimmed by 1 base and V by 3 bases; bases with no gene match: 4. Per germline, CDR1 GEAIGNYY and CDR2 EKD. This CDR3 has 18 residues. The CDR3 spells CACDAGGYRSWDTRQMFF. CDR3 DNA: TGTGCCTGTGACGCTGGGGGATACCGGTCCTGGGACACCCGACAGATGTTTTTC.

This sequence joins TRDV2 and TRDJ3; TRDD3 matches 10 bases. The CDR3 consists of 23 residues. In germline, CDR1 is GEAIGNYY, CDR2 EKD. V lost 4 bases, J lost 2 bases, and 22 bases stayed unmatched. The CDR3: CACDPVLGDFAHPAPWDTRQMFF. The CDR3 DNA sequence: TGTGCCTGTGATCCTGTACTGGGGGATTTCGCCCATCCTGCACCCTGGGACACCCGACAGATGTTTTTC.

This clone was detected only a few times. TCRdb's listed protein matches a much larger clone and diverges from this DNA's translation at residue 8, likely through a read error; the protein shown comes from the DNA. Other DNA sequences in this sample translate to the same CDR3. The chain has TRDV2 and TRDJ2; 9 bases are a match to TRDD3. CDR3 size: 14 residues. V shed 3 bases and J 4 bases; nucleotides not matched to a gene: 2. Germline CDR1 reads GEAIGNYY; CDR2 reads EKD. The CDR3: CACDYWGKTAQLFF. The CDR3 bases are TGTGCCTGTGACTACTGGGGGAAGACAGCACAACTCTTCTTT.

This clone was seen a few times. The chain carries TRDV2 and TRDJ1; 9 positions match TRDD3. Per the germline V gene, CDR1 is GEAIGNYY and CDR2 is EKD. The trim removed 3 bases at V and 2 bases at J, leaving 3 bases unmatched. The CDR3 is made up of 14 amino acids. CDR3: CACDDWGKTDKLIF. The CDR3 region has the DNA TGTGCCTGTGACGACTGGGGGAAGACCGATAAACTCATCTTT.

The V gene is TRDV2, the J gene TRDJ3; 7 bases align to TRDD3. Germline CDR1 GEAIGNYY, CDR2 EKD. Losses at the gene ends were 3 bases for V and 0 bases for J; bases not matched to a gene: 10. There are 19 residues in the CDR3. DNA of the CDR3: TGTGCCTGTGACGGGATTCTGGGGGGTCTCTCCTGGGACACCCGACAGATGTTTTTC. The encoded protein is CACDGILGGLSWDTRQMFF.

In its sample, this clone was seen a few times. This chain links TRDV2 with TRDJ3, with 7 bases that match TRDD3. Germline V gene sequence: CDR1 GEAIGNYY, CDR2 EKD. V shed 0 bases and J 0 bases; nucleotides not matched to a gene: 7. This CDR3 is built from 19 residues. CDR3 residues: CACDTGMGESSWDTRQMFF. The DNA of the CDR3 is TGTGCCTGTGACACCGGCATGGGGGAGAGCTCCTGGGACACCCGACAGATGTTTTTC.

This clone was counted ten times or more. Other nucleotide sequences in the sample specify the same CDR3. The chain has TRDV2 and TRDJ3, with 9 bases matching TRDD3. V was clipped by 1 base and J by 1 base; unmatched bases: 4. CDR3 length equals 18 residues. Germline lookup yields CDR1 GEAIGNYY and CDR2 EKD. The CDR3: CACDTGGYWSWDTRQMFF. The CDR3, as DNA: TGTGCCTGTGACACTGGGGGATATTGGTCCTGGGACACCCGACAGATGTTTTTC.